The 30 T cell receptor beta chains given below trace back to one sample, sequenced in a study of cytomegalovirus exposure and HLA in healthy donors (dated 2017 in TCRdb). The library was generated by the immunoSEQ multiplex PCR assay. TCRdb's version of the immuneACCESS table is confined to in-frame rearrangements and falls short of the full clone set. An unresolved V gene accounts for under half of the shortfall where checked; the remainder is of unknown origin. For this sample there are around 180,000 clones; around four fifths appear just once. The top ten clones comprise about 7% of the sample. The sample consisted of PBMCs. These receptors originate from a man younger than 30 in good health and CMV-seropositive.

CDR3 coding DNA: TGTGCCATCAGTTTTCCCGGGACTAGAGACTACAATGAGCAGTTCTTC. Translation: CAISFPGTRDYNEQFF. The rearrangement links TRBV10-3 to TRBJ2-1, with TRBD2 matching over 8 bases. V shed 5 bases and J 3 bases; nucleotides not matched to a gene: 9. Per germline, CDR1 ENHRY and CDR2 SYGVKD. This CDR3 contains 16 residues.

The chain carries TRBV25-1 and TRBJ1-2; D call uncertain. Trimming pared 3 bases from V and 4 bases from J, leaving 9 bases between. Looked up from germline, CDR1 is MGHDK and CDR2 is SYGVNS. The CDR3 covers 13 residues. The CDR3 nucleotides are TGTGCCAGCAGTGACGGAGGTCGCTATGGCTACACCTTC. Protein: CASSDGGRYGYTF.

The DNA of the CDR3 is TGTGCCAGCAGTGCCTCCGGGTCCGCCTACGAGCAGTACTTC. It specifies CASSASGSAYEQYF. The genes are TRBV28 and TRBJ2-7; D call uncertain. V lost 5 bases, J lost 2 bases, and 13 bases lay in between. Per germline, CDR1 MDHEN and CDR2 SYDVKM. The CDR3 length is 14 residues. The variable domain in full, completed from reference TRBV28 and TRBJ2-7, reads DVKVTQSSRYLVKRTGEKVFLECVQDMDHENMFWYRQDPGLGLRLIYFSYDVKMKEKGDIPEGYSVSREKKERFSLILESASTNQTSMYLCASSASGSAYEQYFGPGTRLTVT.

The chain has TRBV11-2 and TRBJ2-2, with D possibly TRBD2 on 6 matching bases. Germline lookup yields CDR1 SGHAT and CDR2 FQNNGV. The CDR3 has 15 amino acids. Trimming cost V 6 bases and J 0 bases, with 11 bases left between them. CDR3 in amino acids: CASREAGSNTGELFF. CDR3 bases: TGTGCCAGCAGAGAAGCGGGCTCGAACACCGGGGAGCTGTTTTTT. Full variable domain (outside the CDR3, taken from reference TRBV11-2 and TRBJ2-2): EAGVAQSPRYKIIEKRQSVAFWCNPISGHATLYWYQQILGQGPKLLIQFQNNGVVDDSQLPKDRFSAERLKGVDSTLKIQPAKLEDSAVYLCASREAGSNTGELFFGEGSRLTVL.

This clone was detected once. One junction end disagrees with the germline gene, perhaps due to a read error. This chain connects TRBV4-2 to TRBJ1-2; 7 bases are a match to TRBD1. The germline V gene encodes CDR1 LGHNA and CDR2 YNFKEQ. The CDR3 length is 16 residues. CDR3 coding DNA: TGTGCCAGCAGCCAGCGGGACAGACAGCACTATTCGGGCTACACCTTT. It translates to CASSQRDRQHYSGYTF.

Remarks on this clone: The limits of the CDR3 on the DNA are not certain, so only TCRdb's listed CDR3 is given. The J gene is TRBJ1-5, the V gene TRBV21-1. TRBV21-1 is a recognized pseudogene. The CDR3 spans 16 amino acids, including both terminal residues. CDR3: CASSLSLRGGNQPQHF.

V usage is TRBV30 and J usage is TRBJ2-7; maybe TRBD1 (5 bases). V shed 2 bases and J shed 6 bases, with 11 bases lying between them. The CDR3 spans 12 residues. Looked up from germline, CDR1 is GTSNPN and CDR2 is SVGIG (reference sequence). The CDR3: CAWSSYQGEQYF. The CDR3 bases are TGTGCCTGGAGTTCTTATCAGGGCGAGCAGTACTTC.

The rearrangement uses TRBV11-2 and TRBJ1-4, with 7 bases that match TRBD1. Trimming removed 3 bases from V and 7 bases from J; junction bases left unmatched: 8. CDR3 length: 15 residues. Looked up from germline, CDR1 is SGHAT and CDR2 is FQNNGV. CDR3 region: CASSFRRDSGEKLFF. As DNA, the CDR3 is TGTGCCAGCAGCTTCCGCCGGGACAGCGGTGAAAAACTGTTTTTT.

The CDR3 DNA follows: TGTGCCAGCAGTTCAGCGACAGGGGTCAATGAGCAGTTCTTC. Translation: CASSSATGVNEQFF. The chain recombines TRBV28 with TRBJ2-1, with 8 bases that match TRBD1. Germline CDR1 reads MDHEN; CDR2 reads SYDVKM. With V trimmed by 4 bases and J by 6 bases, 5 bases remained unmatched. The CDR3 extends over 14 amino acids.

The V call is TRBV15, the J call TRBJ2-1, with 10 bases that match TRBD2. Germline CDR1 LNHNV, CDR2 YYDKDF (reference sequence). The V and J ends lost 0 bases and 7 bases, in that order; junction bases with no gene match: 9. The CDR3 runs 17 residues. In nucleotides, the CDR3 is TGTGCCACCAGCAGAGATCGAGTAGCGGGAGGAGAGAATGAGCAGTTCTTC. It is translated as CATSRDRVAGGENEQFF.

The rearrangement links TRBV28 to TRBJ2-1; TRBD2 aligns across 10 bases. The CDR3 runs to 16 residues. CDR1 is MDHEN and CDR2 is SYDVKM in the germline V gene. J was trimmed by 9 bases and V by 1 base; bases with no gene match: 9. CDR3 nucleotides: TGTGCCAGCAGTTTATTTCCTAGCGGGAGATTTGGTGAGCAGTTCTTC. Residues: CASSLFPSGRFGEQFF.

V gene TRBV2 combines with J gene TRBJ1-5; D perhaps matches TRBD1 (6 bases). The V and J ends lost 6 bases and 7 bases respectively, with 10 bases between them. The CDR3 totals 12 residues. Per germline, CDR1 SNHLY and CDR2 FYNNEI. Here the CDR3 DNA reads TGTGCCAGCAGGAAGGGGGGGCAGCCCCAGCATTTT. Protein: CASRKGGQPQHF.

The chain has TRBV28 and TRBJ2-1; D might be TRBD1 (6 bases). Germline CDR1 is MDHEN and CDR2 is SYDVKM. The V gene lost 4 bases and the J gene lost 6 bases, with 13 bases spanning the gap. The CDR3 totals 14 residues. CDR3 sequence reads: CASSWGQYGNEQFF. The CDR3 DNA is TGTGCCAGCAGTTGGGGGCAATATGGCAATGAGCAGTTCTTC.

The CDR3 reads CASSAGGYEQYF. The DNA of the CDR3 is TGTGCCAGCAGTGCCGGGGGGTACGAGCAGTACTTC. The rearrangement uses TRBV25-1 and TRBJ2-7; 7 nucleotides line up with TRBD2. This CDR3 has 12 amino acids. J gave up 4 bases and V 4 bases, and 1 base lay outside the gene matches. Germline CDR1 reads MGHDK; CDR2 reads SYGVNS.

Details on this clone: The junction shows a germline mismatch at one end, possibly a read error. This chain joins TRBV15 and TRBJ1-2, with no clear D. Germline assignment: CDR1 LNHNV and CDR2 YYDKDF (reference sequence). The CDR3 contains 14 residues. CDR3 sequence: CATSRGEAIYGYTF. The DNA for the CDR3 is TGTGCCACCAGTAGAGGTGAGGCCATCTATGGCTACACCTTC.

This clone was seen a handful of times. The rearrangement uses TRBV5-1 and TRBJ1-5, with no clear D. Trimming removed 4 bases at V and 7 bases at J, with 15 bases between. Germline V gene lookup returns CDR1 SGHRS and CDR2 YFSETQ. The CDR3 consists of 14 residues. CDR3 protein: CASSAGGSGQPQHF. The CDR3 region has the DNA TGCGCCAGCAGCGCGGGCGGGTCCGGGCAGCCCCAGCATTTT.

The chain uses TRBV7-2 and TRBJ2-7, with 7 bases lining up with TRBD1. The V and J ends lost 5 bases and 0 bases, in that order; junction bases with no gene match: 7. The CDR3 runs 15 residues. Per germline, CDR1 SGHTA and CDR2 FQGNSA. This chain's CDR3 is CASSPEDRSSYEQYF. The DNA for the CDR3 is TGTGCCAGCAGCCCGGAGGACAGGAGCTCCTACGAGCAGTACTTC.

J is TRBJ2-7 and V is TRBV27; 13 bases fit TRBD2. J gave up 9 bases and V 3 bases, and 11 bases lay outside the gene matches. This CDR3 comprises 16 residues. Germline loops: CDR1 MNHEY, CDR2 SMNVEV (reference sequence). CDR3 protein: CASSFGLAGAPGVQYF. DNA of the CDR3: TGTGCCAGCAGTTTCGGACTAGCGGGAGCCCCGGGAGTGCAGTACTTC.

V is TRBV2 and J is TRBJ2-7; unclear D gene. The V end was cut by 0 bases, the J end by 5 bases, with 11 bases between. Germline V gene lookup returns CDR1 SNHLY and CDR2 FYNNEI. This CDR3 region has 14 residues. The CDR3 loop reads CASSEAPQRNEQYF. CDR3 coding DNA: TGTGCCAGCAGTGAAGCGCCCCAGCGTAACGAGCAGTACTTC.

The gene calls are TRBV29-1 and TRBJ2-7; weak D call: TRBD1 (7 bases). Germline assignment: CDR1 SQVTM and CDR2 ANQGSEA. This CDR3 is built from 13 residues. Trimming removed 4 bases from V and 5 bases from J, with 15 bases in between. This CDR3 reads CSVGGDSFDEQYF. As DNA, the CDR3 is TGCAGCGTTGGCGGGGACAGCTTCGACGAGCAGTACTTC.

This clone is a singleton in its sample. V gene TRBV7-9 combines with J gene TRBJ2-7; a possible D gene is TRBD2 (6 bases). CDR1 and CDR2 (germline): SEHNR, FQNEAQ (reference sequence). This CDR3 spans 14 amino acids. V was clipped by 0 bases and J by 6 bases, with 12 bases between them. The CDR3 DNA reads TGTGCCAGCAGCTTAGCCCGCGGGGACCCCGAGCAGTACTTC. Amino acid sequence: CASSLARGDPEQYF.

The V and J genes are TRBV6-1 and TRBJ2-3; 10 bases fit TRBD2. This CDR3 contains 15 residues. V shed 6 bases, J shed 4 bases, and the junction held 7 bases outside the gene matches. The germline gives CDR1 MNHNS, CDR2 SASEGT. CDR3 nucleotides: TGTGCCAGCAGGGGACTAGCGTCGGTCCCAGATACGCAGTATTTT. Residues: CASRGLASVPDTQYF.

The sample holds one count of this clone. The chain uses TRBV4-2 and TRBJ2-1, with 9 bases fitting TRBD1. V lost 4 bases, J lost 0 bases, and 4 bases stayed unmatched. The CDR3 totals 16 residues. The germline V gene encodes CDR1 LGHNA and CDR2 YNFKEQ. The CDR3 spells CASSPAGQGSYNEQFF. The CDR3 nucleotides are TGTGCCAGCAGCCCAGCGGGACAGGGCTCCTACAATGAGCAGTTCTTC.

The CDR3 protein is CASRDRQPGYEQYF. CDR3 coding DNA: TGTGCCAGCAGGGACAGACAACCGGGTTACGAGCAGTACTTC. This chain uses TRBV6-1 with TRBJ2-7, with D possibly being TRBD1 (6 bases). V lost 6 bases to trimming and J lost 4 bases, with 16 bases between them. Germline V gene data show CDR1 as MNHNS and CDR2 as SASEGT. The CDR3 spans 14 residues.

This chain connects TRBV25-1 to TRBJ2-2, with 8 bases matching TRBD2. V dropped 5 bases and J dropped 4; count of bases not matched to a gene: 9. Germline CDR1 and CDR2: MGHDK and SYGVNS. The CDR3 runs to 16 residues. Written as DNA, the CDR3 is TGTGCCAGCAGTTCCACTAGCGGAGCAGGCACCGGGGAGCTGTTTTTT. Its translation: CASSSTSGAGTGELFF.

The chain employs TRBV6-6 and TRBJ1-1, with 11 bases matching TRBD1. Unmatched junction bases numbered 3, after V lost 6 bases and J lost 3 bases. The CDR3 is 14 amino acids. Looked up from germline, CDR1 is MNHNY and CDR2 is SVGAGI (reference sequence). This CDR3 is CASSPGQGDTEAFF. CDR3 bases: TGTGCCAGCAGCCCGGGACAGGGGGACACTGAAGCTTTCTTT.

The CDR3 is CASSSTGTSPYEQYF. DNA for the CDR3: TGTGCCAGCAGCTCCACAGGGACCAGTCCTTACGAGCAGTACTTC. The gene calls are TRBV7-2 and TRBJ2-7, with a weak D call TRBD1 (6 bases). V was shortened by 4 bases and J by 4 bases, with 17 bases between the two germline ends. Per the germline V gene, CDR1 is SGHTA and CDR2 is FQGNSA. The CDR3 extends over 15 amino acids.

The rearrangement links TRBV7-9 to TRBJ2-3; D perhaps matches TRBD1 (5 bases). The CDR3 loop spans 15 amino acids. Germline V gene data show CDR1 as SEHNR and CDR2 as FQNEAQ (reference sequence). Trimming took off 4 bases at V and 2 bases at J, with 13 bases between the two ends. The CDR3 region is CASSSWGGPTDTQYF. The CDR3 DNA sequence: TGTGCCAGCAGCTCCTGGGGCGGACCCACAGATACGCAGTATTTT.

The CDR3 DNA reads TGTGCCAGCAGCGTAGCCTCTCGCGGACTCACAGATACGCAGTATTTT. Protein: CASSVASRGLTDTQYF. V and J are TRBV9 and TRBJ2-3; D is perhaps TRBD2 (5 bases). The V gene's germline CDR1 is SGDLS and CDR2 YYNGEE. Trimming shortened V by 0 bases and J by 2 bases, and 13 bases separated the two germline ends. The CDR3 runs to 16 residues. The full variable domain, in which reference TRBV9 and TRBJ2-3 provide the parts outside the CDR3, is DSGVTQTPKHLITATGQRVTLRCSPRSGDLSVYWYQQSLDQGLQFLIQYYNGEERAKGNILERFSAQQFPDLHSELNLSSLELGDSALYFCASSVASRGLTDTQYFGPGTRLTVL.

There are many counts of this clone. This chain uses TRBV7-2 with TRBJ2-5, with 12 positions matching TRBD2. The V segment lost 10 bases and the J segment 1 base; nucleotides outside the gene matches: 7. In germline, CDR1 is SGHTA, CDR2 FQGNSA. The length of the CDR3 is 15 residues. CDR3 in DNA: TGTGCCACCGCTAGCGGGAGGGCCCCCCAAGAGACCCAGTACTTC. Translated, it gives CATASGRAPQETQYF.